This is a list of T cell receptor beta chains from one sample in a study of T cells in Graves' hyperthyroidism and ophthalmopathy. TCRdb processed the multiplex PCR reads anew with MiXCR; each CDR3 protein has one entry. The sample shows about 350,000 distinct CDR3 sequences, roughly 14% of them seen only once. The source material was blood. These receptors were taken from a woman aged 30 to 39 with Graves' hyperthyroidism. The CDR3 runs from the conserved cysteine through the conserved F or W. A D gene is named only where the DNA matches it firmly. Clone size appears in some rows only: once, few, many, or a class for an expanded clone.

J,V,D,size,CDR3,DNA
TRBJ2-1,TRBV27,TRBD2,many,CASSRLAGGPYPQFF,TGTGCCAGCAGCCGGCTAGCGGGAGGGCCCTACCCGCAGTTCTTC
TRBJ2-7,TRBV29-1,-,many,CSVDTGFSGSYEQYF,TGCAGCGTCGACACAGGGTTTTCAGGGTCCTACGAGCAGTACTTC
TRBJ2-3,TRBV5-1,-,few,CASSLLVSQGADTQYF,TGCGCCAGCAGCTTGTTGGTCTCACAGGGTGCAGATACGCAGTATTTT
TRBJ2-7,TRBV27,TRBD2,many,CASSVGLVPLSEQYF,TGTGCCAGCAGTGTAGGACTAGTGCCCCTCTCTGAGCAGTACTTC
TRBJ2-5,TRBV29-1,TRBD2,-,CSVPMWAGGRETQYF,TGCAGCGTCCCAATGTGGGCGGGAGGACGGGAGACCCAGTACTTC
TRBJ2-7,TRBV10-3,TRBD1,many,CAISEYDRAQYEQYF,TGTGCCATCAGTGAGTACGACAGGGCTCAGTACGAGCAGTACTTC
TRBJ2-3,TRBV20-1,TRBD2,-,CSASPSGGDTQYF,TGCAGTGCTAGCCCTAGCGGGGGAGATACGCAGTATTTT
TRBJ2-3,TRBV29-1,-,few,CSVGPGQQYF,TGCAGCGTTGGCCCAGGGCAGCAGTATTTT
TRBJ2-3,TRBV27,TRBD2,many,CASSFVAGAANTQYF,TGTGCCAGCAGTTTCGTAGCGGGAGCGGCGAATACGCAGTATTTT
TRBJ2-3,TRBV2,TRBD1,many,CASSRDRRDTQYF,TGTGCCAGCAGTCGGGACAGGCGCGATACGCAGTATTTT
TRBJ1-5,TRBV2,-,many,CASSATGLGNQPQHF,TGTGCCAGCAGTGCTACTGGTTTGGGGAATCAGCCCCAGCATTTT
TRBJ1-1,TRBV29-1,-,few,CSVRFPEAFF,TGCAGCGTTCGTTTTCCTGAAGCTTTCTTT
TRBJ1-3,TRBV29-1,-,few,CSVEVNSGNTIYF,TGCAGCGTTGAGGTCAACTCTGGAAACACCATATATTTT
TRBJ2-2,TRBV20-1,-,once,CSASSGSGTGELFF,TGCAGTGCTAGTTCCGGGAGTGGAACCGGGGAGCTGTTTTTT
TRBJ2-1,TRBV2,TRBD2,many,CASSEFGTSGKQFF,TGTGCCAGCAGTGAATTTGGGACTAGCGGGAAGCAGTTCTTC
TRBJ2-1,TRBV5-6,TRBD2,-,CASSRGTSGSSYNEQFF,TGTGCCAGCAGCCGAGGGACTAGCGGGAGCTCCTACAATGAGCAGTTCTTC
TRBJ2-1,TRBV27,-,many,CASSAQGGSLLNEQFF,TGTGCCAGCAGTGCGCAGGGCGGTAGCCTACTCAATGAGCAGTTCTTC
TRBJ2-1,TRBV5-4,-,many,CASRSGYGGGRGNEQFF,TGTGCCAGCAGATCCGGTTACGGGGGAGGCCGCGGAAATGAGCAGTTCTTC
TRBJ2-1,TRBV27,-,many,CASSPPNPGGNNEQFF,TGTGCCAGCAGTCCACCTAACCCCGGCGGTAACAATGAGCAGTTCTTC